This T cell receptor beta chain was documented in a study of OX40 agonist ivuxolimab in advanced cancers. The CDR3 spans 12 residues. Trimming stripped 1 base from V and 2 bases from J, with 3 bases between. Germline assignment: CDR1 SGHTA and CDR2 FQGNSA. Clones were sequenced by immunoSEQ multiplex PCR, and TCRdb holds only the in-frame ones, with some missing. The repertoire holds about 64,000 clones, with about nine tenths as singletons. Here the sequenced sample was CD4+ or CD8+ T cells sorted from blood, taken in a trial of the OX40 agonist ivuxolimab. The chain is built from TRBV7-2 and TRBJ2-7; D is unresolved. The sequence was obtained from an adult with an advanced solid tumor such as melanoma, head and neck, liver or kidney cancer. The CDR3 sequence: CASSLDAYEQYF. The CDR3 coding sequence is TGTGCCAGCAGCTTAGATGCCTACGAGCAGTACTTC. The full variable domain, its missing parts supplied by reference TRBV7-2 and TRBJ2-7, is GAGVSQSPSNKVTEKGKDVELRCDPISGHTALYWYRQSLGQGLEFLIYFQGNSAPDKSGLPSDRFSAERTGGSVSTLTIQRTQQEDSAVYLCASSLDAYEQYFGPGTRLTVT.